Sequencing of this T cell receptor beta chain was carried out in a study of cytomegalovirus exposure and HLA in healthy donors (TCRdb year 2017). Turning to the overall study: An earlier analysis of more than 550 of the donors reported 276 Gb of sequence data and around 120 million unique TCR beta sequences obtained from roughly 170 million T cells. An early release that covered roughly 600 HLA-typed donors contained about 300 gigabases of sequencing data and about 93 million unique TCR sequences. Of the approximately 400 genotyped donors, over 65% fell in the genetic ancestry cluster associated with self-reported Caucasian donors. The study aimed to test whether signatures of past pathogen exposure could be identified by cataloging public T cell receptors. The T cell repertoires of 666 subjects were profiled by immunosequencing and related to cytomegalovirus serostatus. Besides the first cohort of 666 subjects, a separate validation cohort made up of roughly 120 different subjects was used. To predict cytomegalovirus infection status, the study brought together high-throughput TCR immunosequencing, statistical association of individual TCRs with disease status, and machine learning. To study patterns of TCR occurrence, a later analysis re-analyzed previously published TCR beta repertoires from hundreds of donors and added high-resolution HLA genotyping. The later analysis used no new phenotypic data to find candidate immune exposures, relying instead on TCR beta sequences and their occurrence across donors. In an earlier analysis of over 550 of the donors, high-throughput TCR beta sequencing was used to judge whether each TCR beta V gene segment behaved as functional or pseudogenic. Alongside the repertoire data, information on donor age, sex, ethnicity and CMV serostatus was compiled. In a later genetic analysis, genome-wide SNP genotypes for 398 of the 666 donors were used, and that subset was treated as a discovery cohort. All discovery cohort repertoires had been generated on a single sequencing platform. Both class I and class II loci were covered by HLA typing, at four-digit resolution. Typing coverage differed by locus: A, B, C, DRB1 and DQB1 were typed in roughly 620-630 donors, DQA1 in about 510, DPA1 in some 570, and DPB1 in just under 480. Because of strong linkage in the cohort, roughly five DR-DQ haplotypes were treated as single units for association and clustering. On average, roughly 240,000 unique TCR beta nucleotide sequences were sequenced per donor among some 430 genotyped donors of the cohort, with approximately 18% of those sequences being non-productive. Study-level results and caveats: The classifier was reported to diagnose cytomegalovirus status with high specificity and sensitivity in both the original cohort and the validation cohort. Immune exposure information for the cohort was limited to CMV serostatus. According to a later analysis, TCR association rates differed among HLA loci, with DRB1 alleles showing the most associated TCRs and HLA-C alleles showing the fewest. The earlier analysis of almost 600 of the donors excluded seventeen rarely observed V segments, including chromosome 9 orphons, because counts were too low. The presence/absence analyses assumed that sequencing depth was roughly uniform across donors, and that assumption may not be true. In a later analysis, HLA-associated TCR beta chains showed more clonal expansion and lower generation probabilities than non-associated chains that were equally common. Some IMGT-functional V segments, including TRBV6-2 and TRBV6-3, could not be distinguished by the 87-base-pair reads and were therefore excluded. A later genetic analysis associated a missense DCLRE1C variant with V-gene and J-gene trimming of TCR beta chains, and an independent cohort replicated the association. Because some donors lacked HLA typing at each locus, the association tests relied only on the typed subset. Strong co-occurrence of HLA alleles, especially DR and DQ, made assigning TCR associations to individual alleles difficult. A few of the identified cytomegalovirus-associated TCR beta chains were confirmed in vitro to be specific for cytomegalovirus antigens. According to a later genetic analysis, donors in an Asian-associated ancestry cluster had fewer N-insertions in productive TCRs than the approximately 710-donor mean. A further reported finding was that TCR beta sequences accurately predicted the HLA-A and HLA-B alleles for most subjects in the first cohort. Correlated functional status among segregating V segments might be attributable to linkage disequilibrium, but an unknown experimental factor could not be ruled out. Across donors, most TCR sequences were observed very rarely, whereas some public TCRs were present in many individuals. The cohort was sequenced for TCR beta chains only, and without alpha or paired-chain data the features that could be detected were limited. An earlier analysis of roughly 570 of the donors showed that most TCR beta V segments appeared in productive rearrangements either about 87% or about 30% of the time, which broadly matched IMGT annotations. A later analysis associated 17,000 or so TCR beta sequences with specific HLA alleles at a false discovery rate of 0.05. The study listed 164 TCR beta chains as associated with cytomegalovirus. A group of highly shared sequence variants was considered likely to be a technical artifact of the sequencing pipeline. It was suggested by the authors that the approach could potentially be generalized to other disease states and immunological phenotypes. A later analysis reported that several top co-occurrence clusters appeared linked to parvovirus B19, influenza, CMV and Epstein-Barr virus. Most CMV-associated TCR beta chains appeared to be HLA-restricted in a later analysis, and the HLA associations seemed to be driven largely by CMV exposure.

The library came from the immunoSEQ multiplex PCR assay. For the multiplex PCR, a mixture combining 60 forward primers for TCR Vbeta segments and 13 reverse primers for TCR Jbeta segments was used. A multiplex PCR assay on genomic DNA amplified the CDR3 region of rearranged TCR beta genes. The amplified TCR beta libraries were sequenced on the Illumina HiSeq System as 87-base-pair reads. Turning to the authors' computational methods: In a later analysis, roughly 80 million unique TCR beta chains were counted across the 650 to 700 repertoires, and roughly 10 million of these chains were shared by at least two donors. To remove PCR and sequencing errors, raw reads were error-corrected and collapsed into unique sequences using a nearest-neighbor algorithm that merged closely related sequences. To assign V, D and J gene segments, CDR3 sequences were aligned to IMGT reference sequences. For a sequence to be retained, a match of at least six nucleotides was required to both a V gene segment and a J gene segment. A rearrangement counted as productive if the CDR3 had no stop codons and remained in frame with V and J, and every other rearrangement counted as non-productive. CDR3 was defined by IMGT convention, running from the second conserved V-encoded cysteine to the conserved J-encoded phenylalanine. Sequences without an unambiguous match to a single V gene segment were excluded from the earlier analysis of a few hundred of the donors. An earlier analysis of about 600 of the donors called V segments functional above 56.7% productive rearrangements and segregating when the between-donor standard deviation exceeded 5%. A statistical classification framework was built to diagnose cytomegalovirus status from the catalog of TCR beta chain sequences. In a later analysis, TCR nucleotide sequences were compared against IMGT/GENE-DB human TR gene sequences so that V and J genes could be assigned. In a later analysis, CDR3 sequences and most-parsimonious VDJ recombination scenarios were assigned using the TCRdist pipeline. A later analysis defined each TCR beta chain by its CDR3 amino acid sequence plus V-gene family, and excluded reads lacking a unique V-gene family. In a later analysis, several hundred highly shared, low-generation-probability nucleotide sequences were removed to address suspected cross-contamination and a sequencing artifact. For each public chain, a later analysis derived a clonal expansion index from normalized ranks of inferred template counts within each repertoire. In a later analysis, generation probabilities were computed with a VDJ recombination model fitted to out-of-frame rearrangements, and the resulting probabilities were checked against IGoR. Hypergeometric tests were used in a later analysis to score TCR-TCR, TCR-HLA and TCR-CMV co-occurrence, with a repertoire-size bias correction applied to the TCR pairs. A later analysis estimated false discovery rates by permuting HLA or CMV assignments 20 times. In a later analysis, co-occurring TCRs were grouped with DBSCAN, and TCRdist sequence similarity was added when clustering was performed within HLA-allele-positive subsets. Repertoires with fewer than 30,000 or more than 120,000 public chains were left out of co-occurrence clustering, as were five repertoires with anomalous nucleotide sharing. Drawn from immuneACCESS, this table holds only the in-frame rearrangements with V and J called that TCRdb kept. Clones are partly lost; checked studies trace under half to an unresolved V gene and leave the rest unexplained. For V, J and clone size, that table is used; D and trimming come from the DNA. Counted in this sample were nearly 300,000 clones; more than 80% of them appeared once. Of the sample, around 3.7% is held by the ten largest clones.

Worth noting for this clone: No cognate antigen has been identified for it. The input lacks base qualities; no much larger clone sits a single base away.

CDR1 and CDR2 were assigned from the germline V gene (reference sequence) as SEHNR and FQNEAQ. The CDR3 sequence holds 15 residues, the cysteine and phenylalanine included. Only the CDR3 DNA stays, 45 bases, in frame from base 1. Relative to germline, V is 3 bases shorter and J is 6 bases shorter, with 18 bases between their ends. The cohort consisted of 670 or so healthy bone marrow donors. At the time of sampling, every cohort member was nominally healthy, though immune exposures that went unrecorded were likely present. The donor was CMV seropositive and belonged to the group of 250 to 300 seropositive cohort members. Every donor gave a peripheral blood sample, and the peripheral blood mononuclear cells from that sample were used for TCR beta sequencing. The Qiagen DNeasy Blood Extraction Kit was used to extract genomic DNA from the blood cell samples.

The source is a man between 35 and 55 years old in good health and CMV-seropositive. This chain joins TRBV7-9 to TRBJ2-7, and possibly TRBD2, on 5 matching bases. The sample taken for sequencing was PBMCs. The sequenced DNA: TGTGCCAGCAGCTTTAACCCGCGTGGGGAGTTCGAGCAGTACTTC. The encoded protein is CASSFNPRGEFEQYF.